This is a list of T cell receptor beta chains from one sample in a study of blood T cell repertoires in COVID-19. Assay: immunoSEQ multiplex PCR; the TCRdb copy retains only in-frame clones and omits some. The sample lists fewer than 300,000 clones, about 85% occurring once. The sample taken for sequencing was peripheral blood. The origin of the receptors is a human donor in a cohort sampled during active COVID-19. Both conserved end residues are part of each CDR3. D genes are given only for firm matches. Rows give clone size only sometimes, using once, few, many, or a class for an expanded clone.

J | size | V | D | DNA | CDR3
TRBJ2-7 | NA | TRBV2 | NA | TGTGCCAGCAGGGCGGACTTTTCCTACGAGCAGTACTTC | CASRADFSYEQYF
TRBJ2-1 | NA | TRBV12-3/TRBV12-4 | NA | TGTGCCAGCAGGCCCTTACTCTACAATGAGCAGTTCTTC | CASRPLLYNEQFF
TRBJ1-2 | NA | TRBV21-1 | NA | TGTGCCAGCAGCAGGGGGACTCGTTATAATGGCTACACCTTC | CASSRGTRYNGYTF
TRBJ1-2 | NA | TRBV11-2 | NA | TGTGCCAGCAGCTTGTTTGGAGCCTGGAACTATGGCTACACCTTC | CASSLFGAWNYGYTF
TRBJ2-3 | NA | TRBV19 | TRBD2 | TGTGCCAGTAGTCTAGAAGGAGCGGGAGGGAGAAGGACGCAGTATTTT | CASSLEGAGGRRTQYF
TRBJ1-2 | few | TRBV6-1 | NA | TGTGCCAGCAGTGAAACGGGGGGCGCAGGCTATGGCTACACCTTC | CASSETGGAGYGYTF
TRBJ1-1 | NA | TRBV19 | NA | TGTGCCAGTAGTACGACAGGAATGAACACTGAAGCTTTCTTT | CASSTTGMNTEAFF
TRBJ1-2 | NA | TRBV4-1 | NA | TGCGCCAGCAGAGAGACTGGACATCTCTCCGAGGGCTACACCTTC | CASRETGHLSEGYTF
TRBJ1-1 | NA | TRBV5-1 | NA | TGCGCCAGCAGCTTCGGGGGACCGACGGGAACTGAAGCTTTCTTT | CASSFGGPTGTEAFF
TRBJ2-1 | NA | TRBV19 | NA | TGTGCCAGTGGCGGGGTGCCTAATGAGCAGTTCTTC | CASGGVPNEQFF
TRBJ2-5 | NA | TRBV7-2 | TRBD2 | TGTGCCAGCAGCCGCAGCGGGAAGGGAGAGACCCAGTACTTC | CASSRSGKGETQYF
TRBJ2-1 | once | TRBV19 | NA | TGTGCCAGTAGTCACGGGAGCAGGAATGAGCAGTTCTTC | CASSHGSRNEQFF
TRBJ1-6 | NA | TRBV27 | NA | TGTGCCAGCAGTTTTGGCGGGGATTCACCCCTCCACTTT | CASSFGGDSPLHF
TRBJ2-1 | NA | TRBV6-2/TRBV6-3 | TRBD2 | TGTGCCAGCAGTTTTTTAGCGGGCCTATACAATGAGCAGTTCTTC | CASSFLAGLYNEQFF